Listed here is a single T cell receptor (beta chain). What it recognizes is unknown. The sample belongs to a study of T cell responses to AZD1222 COVID-19 vaccine. Study-level findings and limits: Close to half of spike-specific TCRs reportedly recognize unmutated variant regions.

Clones were read by immunoSEQ multiplex PCR, and TCRdb kept only the in-frame ones, dropping some. The sample yields around 170,000 clones, roughly 93% seen once. The CDR3 contains 13 residues. Trimming removed 3 bases from V and 2 bases from J, with 9 bases in between. Germline CDR1 reads SGHNT; CDR2 reads YYREEE (reference sequence). V gene TRBV5-4 combines with J gene TRBJ2-7; D possibly corresponds to TRBD1 (6 bases). Sample: peripheral blood, taken on day 0 of AZD1222 vaccination. This sequence was found in an adult in good health. This CDR3 is CASSWDKTYEQYF. The DNA of the CDR3 is TGTGCCAGCAGCTGGGACAAGACCTACGAGCAGTACTTC.